This entry features one T cell receptor (beta chain) sequence. Its antigen is as yet unknown. Two rounds of nested PCR, of 16 and 9 cycles, were run on TCRalpha and TCRbeta cDNA. One entry per CDR3 protein, without DNA, is what TCRdb gives after re-calling the 5' RACE reads. This sample contains about 300,000 distinct CDR3 sequences. The data derive from a study of monozygotic twins with inflammatory bowel disease. Overall study results and limits: No distinction between different T cell subtypes was possible. Repertoire likeness was no different across concordant and discordant twins, perhaps owing to restricted power. Healthy twins showed more clonotype sharing with others than IBD patients, especially patients with disease activity.

The CDR3 length is 15 residues. CDR1 is SGHRS and CDR2 is YFSETQ in the germline V gene. This TCR derives from a human donor with ulcerative colitis or Crohn's disease, or a healthy co-twin of an affected twin (not recorded which). V and J are TRBV5-1 and TRBJ2-2. The material sequenced was blood. CDR3 residues: CASSLGPANTGELFF.